This is a list of T cell receptor beta chains from one sample in a study of T cell responses to AZD1222 COVID-19 vaccine. Assay: immunoSEQ multiplex PCR; the TCRdb copy retains only in-frame clones and omits some. This table has approximately 210,000 clones, approximately 90% appearing once. The source was peripheral blood, collected 28 days after the second AZD1222 dose. All receptors derive from an adult who received the AZD1222 COVID-19 vaccine. CDR3s include the opening cysteine and the closing phenylalanine or tryptophan. The D gene is left open where the match is weak.

len,j_gene,d_gene,v_gene,CDR3aa
11,TRBJ2-7,NA,TRBV2,CASSADYEQYF
12,TRBJ1-1,NA,TRBV19,CASSIPGTEAFF
15,TRBJ2-1,TRBD2,TRBV5-1,CASSPRTSGYNEQFF
14,TRBJ2-3,TRBD2,TRBV5-1,CASSLGSGTDTQYF
14,TRBJ2-3,NA,TRBV15,CATSRRGYTDTQYF
14,TRBJ1-4,NA,TRBV5-1,CASRISRGYEKLFF
15,TRBJ1-2,NA,TRBV6-2/TRBV6-3,CASSPRFGGFYGYTF
14,TRBJ2-1,NA,TRBV5-1,CASSLEVRNYEQFF
15,TRBJ2-7,TRBD2,TRBV2,CAVWGASGIGREQYF
15,TRBJ1-2,NA,TRBV6-5,CASSYSTATNYGYTF
13,TRBJ2-1,NA,TRBV27,CASSVVVDNEQFF
13,TRBJ1-1,NA,TRBV28,CASRGDGNTEAFF
14,TRBJ2-7,NA,TRBV7-9,CASSRHRTSYEQYF
16,TRBJ2-3,NA,TRBV10-1,CASSRGRQGRTDTQYF
16,TRBJ2-7,NA,TRBV6-2/TRBV6-3,CASSPYSHPGAYEQYF
11,TRBJ2-5,NA,TRBV29-1,CSPKLGETQYF
15,TRBJ2-7,TRBD2,TRBV27,CASSLAGLAGAEQYF
16,TRBJ2-1,NA,TRBV5-1,CASSLGVRAAYNEQFF
17,TRBJ2-1,TRBD2,TRBV5-1,CASSLGTSADSYNEQFF
15,TRBJ1-3,NA,TRBV4-2,CASRGAKPSGNTIYF
13,TRBJ2-3,NA,TRBV7-2,CASSSLLTDTQYF
17,TRBJ2-7,TRBD2,TRBV7-8,CASSLVETGTSSYEQYF
12,TRBJ2-1,NA,TRBV28,CASSLYGGEQFF
16,TRBJ1-2,NA,TRBV11-2,CASSSHQLLGKWGYTF
15,TRBJ1-2,NA,TRBV4-3,CASSQGSVGSYGYTF
13,TRBJ1-1,NA,TRBV28,CASRPQMGTEAFF
15,TRBJ2-7,NA,TRBV27,CASSRTGQGTYEQYF
15,TRBJ1-3,NA,TRBV7-9,CASSSGHLSGNTIYF
15,TRBJ2-1,TRBD2,TRBV10-1,CASSEVAGGRNEQFF
15,TRBJ2-5,NA,TRBV9,CASSGGRAPGETQYF
13,TRBJ1-2,NA,TRBV18,CASSPAREDGYTF
20,TRBJ2-7,TRBD2,TRBV6-2/TRBV6-3,CASSYPALGTSGREFYEQYF
17,TRBJ1-2,NA,TRBV9,CASSASLFPKVDYGYTF
13,TRBJ2-7,NA,TRBV4-3,CASSQEGRGEQYF
15,TRBJ2-5,NA,TRBV18,CASSPNTGSQETQYF
14,TRBJ1-2,NA,TRBV6-6,CASSYEGQGYGYTF
16,TRBJ2-7,NA,TRBV4-1,CASSQSGALRLYEQYF
16,TRBJ1-2,NA,TRBV27,CASSLRGHMSNYGYTF
13,TRBJ2-1,TRBD2,TRBV24-1,CATSDLRGGEQFF
14,TRBJ2-7,NA,TRBV14,CASSQVGGDYEQYF
15,TRBJ2-1,TRBD2,TRBV27,CASRFPGLGYNEQFF
14,TRBJ2-1,TRBD1,TRBV9,CASSGRQGYNEQFF
13,TRBJ2-1,NA,TRBV6-5,CASSSRQPNEQFF
13,TRBJ2-7,TRBD1,TRBV7-9,CASSGDSGYEQYF
13,TRBJ1-2,NA,TRBV3-1/TRBV3-2,CASSQAQGYGYTF
18,TRBJ2-1,NA,TRBV4-1,CASSQWEISASSYNEQFF